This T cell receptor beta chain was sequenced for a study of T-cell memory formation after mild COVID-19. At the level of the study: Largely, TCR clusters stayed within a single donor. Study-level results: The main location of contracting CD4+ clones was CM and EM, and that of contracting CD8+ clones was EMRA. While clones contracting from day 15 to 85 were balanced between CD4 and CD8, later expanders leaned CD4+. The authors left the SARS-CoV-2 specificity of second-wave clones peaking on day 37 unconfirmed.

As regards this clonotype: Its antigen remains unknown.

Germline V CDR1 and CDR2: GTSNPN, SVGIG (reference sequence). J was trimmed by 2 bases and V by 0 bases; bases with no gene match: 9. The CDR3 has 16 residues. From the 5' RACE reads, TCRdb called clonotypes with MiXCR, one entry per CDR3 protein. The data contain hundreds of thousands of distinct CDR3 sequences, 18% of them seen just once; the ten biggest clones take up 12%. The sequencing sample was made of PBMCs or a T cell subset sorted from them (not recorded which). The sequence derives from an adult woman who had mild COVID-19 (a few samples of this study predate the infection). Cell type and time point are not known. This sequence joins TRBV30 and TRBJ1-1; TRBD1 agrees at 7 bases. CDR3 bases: TGTGCCTGGAGTGTAGAGAAAAGGGGGCCTAACACTGAAGCTTTCTTT. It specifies CAWSVEKRGPNTEAFF.